This entry concerns a single T cell receptor (beta chain). Its antigen is not identified. Regarding treatment: approximately 9-day PBMC culture with coronavirus spike peptide pools or control peptides (ViraFEST assay). One should note that the unexposed donor's CD4+ T cells were collected before the COVID-19 pandemic (2011-2018). Days 3 and 7 were when half the medium was replaced with fresh IL-2 medium. The sample comes from a study of vaccination and CD4 T cells after COVID-19. Germline values: CDR1 SGHAT, CDR2 FQNNGV. The CDR3 runs to 13 residues. Deletions cut 0 bases from V and 4 bases from J, with 6 bases between. At the Johns Hopkins FTIC core, DNA taken from cultured CD4+ T cells was sequenced by way of the Oncomine TCR Beta short-read assay. The authors extracted genomic DNA from cultured CD4+ T cells. TCRdb reprocessed the PCR reads via MiXCR and lists one record per CDR3 protein. In the table there are 6,500 to 8,000 distinct CDR3 sequences, 70% to 80% of which are singletons.

The rearrangement links TRBV11-2 to TRBJ1-1; D remains unclear. The clonotype comes from a human donor in good health. Specimen: CD4+ T cells from blood, cultured in vitro. In DNA, the CDR3 is TGTGCCAGCAGCTTAGAACCTGCCACTGAAGCTTTCTTT. Its protein product is CASSLEPATEAFF.